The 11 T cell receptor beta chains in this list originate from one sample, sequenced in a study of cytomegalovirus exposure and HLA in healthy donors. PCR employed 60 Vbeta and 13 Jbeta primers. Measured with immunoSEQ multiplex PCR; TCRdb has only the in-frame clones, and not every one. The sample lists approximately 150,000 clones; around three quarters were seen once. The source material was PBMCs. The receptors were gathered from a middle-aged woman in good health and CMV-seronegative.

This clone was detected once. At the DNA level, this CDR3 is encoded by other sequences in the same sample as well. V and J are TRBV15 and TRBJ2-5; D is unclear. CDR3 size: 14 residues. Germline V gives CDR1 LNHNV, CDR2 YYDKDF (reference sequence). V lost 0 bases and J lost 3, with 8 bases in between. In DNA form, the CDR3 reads TGTGCCACCAGCAGAGATCGTGGAGAAGAGACCCAGTACTTC. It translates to CATSRDRGEETQYF.

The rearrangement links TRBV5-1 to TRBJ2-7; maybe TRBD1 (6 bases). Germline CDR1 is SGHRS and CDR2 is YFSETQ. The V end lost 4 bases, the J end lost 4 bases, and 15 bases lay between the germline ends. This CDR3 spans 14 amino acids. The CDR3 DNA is TGCGCCAGCAGCCCGCAGGGGCCCGGGTACGAGCAGTACTTC. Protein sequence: CASSPQGPGYEQYF.

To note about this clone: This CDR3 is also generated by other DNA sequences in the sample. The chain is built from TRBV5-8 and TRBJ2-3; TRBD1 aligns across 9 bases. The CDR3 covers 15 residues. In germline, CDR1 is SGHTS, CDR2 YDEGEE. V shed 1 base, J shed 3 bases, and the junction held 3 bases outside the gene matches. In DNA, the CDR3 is TGTGCCAGCAGCTTGCCGGGACAGGGTACAGATACGCAGTATTTT. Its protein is CASSLPGQGTDTQYF.

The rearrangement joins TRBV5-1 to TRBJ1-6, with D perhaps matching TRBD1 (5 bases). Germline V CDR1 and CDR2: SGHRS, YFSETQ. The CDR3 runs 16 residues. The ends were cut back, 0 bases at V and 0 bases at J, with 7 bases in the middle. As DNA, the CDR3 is TGCGCCAGCAGCTTGGAGGGGTTCTCCTATAATTCACCCCTCCACTTT. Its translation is CASSLEGFSYNSPLHF. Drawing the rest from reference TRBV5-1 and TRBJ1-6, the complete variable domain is KAGVTQTPRYLIKTRGQQVTLSCSPISGHRSVSWYQQTPGQGLQFLFEYFSETQRNKGNFPGRFSGRQFSNSRSEMNVSTLELGDSALYLCASSLEGFSYNSPLHFGNGTRLTVT.

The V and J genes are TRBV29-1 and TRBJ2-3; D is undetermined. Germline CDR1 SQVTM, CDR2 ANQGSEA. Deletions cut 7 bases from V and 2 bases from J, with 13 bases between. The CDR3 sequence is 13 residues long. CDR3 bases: TGCAGCGCTGGTACAGACGCCACAGATACGCAGTATTTT. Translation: CSAGTDATDTQYF.

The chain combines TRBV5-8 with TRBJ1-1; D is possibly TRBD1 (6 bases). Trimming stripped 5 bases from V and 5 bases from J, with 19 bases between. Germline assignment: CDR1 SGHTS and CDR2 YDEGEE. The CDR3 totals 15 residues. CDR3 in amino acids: CASRVLGLGGTEAFF. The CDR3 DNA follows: TGTGCCAGCAGGGTCCTTGGGTTAGGGGGTACTGAAGCTTTCTTT.

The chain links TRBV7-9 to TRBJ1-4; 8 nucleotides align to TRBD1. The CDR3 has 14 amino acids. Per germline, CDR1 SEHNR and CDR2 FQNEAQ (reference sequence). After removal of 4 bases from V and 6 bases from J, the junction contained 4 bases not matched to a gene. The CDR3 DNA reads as TGTGCCAGCAGCTCCACAGGGGGGGATGAAAAACTGTTTTTT. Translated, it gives CASSSTGGDEKLFF.

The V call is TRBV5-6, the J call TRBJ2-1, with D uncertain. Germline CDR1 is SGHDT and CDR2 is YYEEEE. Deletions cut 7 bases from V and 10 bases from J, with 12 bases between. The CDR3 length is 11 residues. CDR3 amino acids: CASAGPREQFF. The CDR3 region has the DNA TGTGCCAGCGCAGGCCCACGGGAGCAGTTCTTC. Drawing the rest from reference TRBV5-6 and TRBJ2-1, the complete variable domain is DAGVTQSPTHLIKTRGQQVTLRCSPKSGHDTVSWYQQALGQGPQFIFQYYEEEERQRGNFPDRFSGHQFPNYSSELNVNALLLGDSALYLCASAGPREQFFGPGTRLTVL.

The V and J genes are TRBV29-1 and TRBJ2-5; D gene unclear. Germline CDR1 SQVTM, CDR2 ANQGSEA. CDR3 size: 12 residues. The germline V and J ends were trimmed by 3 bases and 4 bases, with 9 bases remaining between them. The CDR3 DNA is TGCAGCGTTGAGTACAGTGCAGAGACCCAGTACTTC. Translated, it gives CSVEYSAETQYF.

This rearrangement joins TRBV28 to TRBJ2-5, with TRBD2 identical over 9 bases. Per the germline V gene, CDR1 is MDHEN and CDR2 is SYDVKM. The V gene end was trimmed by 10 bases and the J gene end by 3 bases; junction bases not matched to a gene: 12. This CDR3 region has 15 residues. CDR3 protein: CATDSGSFSKETQYF. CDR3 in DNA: TGTGCCACCGATAGCGGGAGCTTTAGTAAAGAGACCCAGTACTTC.

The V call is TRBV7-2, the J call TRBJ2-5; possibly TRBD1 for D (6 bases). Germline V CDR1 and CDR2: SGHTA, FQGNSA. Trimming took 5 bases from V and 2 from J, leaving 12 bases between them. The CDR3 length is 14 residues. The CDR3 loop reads CASSLRQVQETQYF. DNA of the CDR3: TGTGCCAGCAGCCTGCGACAGGTACAAGAGACCCAGTACTTC.